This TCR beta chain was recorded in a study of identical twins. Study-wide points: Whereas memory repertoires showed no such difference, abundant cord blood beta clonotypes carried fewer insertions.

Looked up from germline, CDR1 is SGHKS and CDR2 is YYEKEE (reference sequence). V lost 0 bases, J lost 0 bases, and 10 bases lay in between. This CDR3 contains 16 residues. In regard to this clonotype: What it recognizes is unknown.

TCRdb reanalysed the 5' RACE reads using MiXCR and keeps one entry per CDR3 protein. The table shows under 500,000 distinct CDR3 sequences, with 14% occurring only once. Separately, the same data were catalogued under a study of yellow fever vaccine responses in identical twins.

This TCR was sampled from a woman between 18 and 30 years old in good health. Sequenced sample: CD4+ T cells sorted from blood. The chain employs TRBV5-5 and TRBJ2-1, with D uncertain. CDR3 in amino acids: CASSLGDSLSYNEQFF. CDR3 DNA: TGTGCCAGCAGCTTGGGGGATTCCCTCTCCTACAATGAGCAGTTCTTC.